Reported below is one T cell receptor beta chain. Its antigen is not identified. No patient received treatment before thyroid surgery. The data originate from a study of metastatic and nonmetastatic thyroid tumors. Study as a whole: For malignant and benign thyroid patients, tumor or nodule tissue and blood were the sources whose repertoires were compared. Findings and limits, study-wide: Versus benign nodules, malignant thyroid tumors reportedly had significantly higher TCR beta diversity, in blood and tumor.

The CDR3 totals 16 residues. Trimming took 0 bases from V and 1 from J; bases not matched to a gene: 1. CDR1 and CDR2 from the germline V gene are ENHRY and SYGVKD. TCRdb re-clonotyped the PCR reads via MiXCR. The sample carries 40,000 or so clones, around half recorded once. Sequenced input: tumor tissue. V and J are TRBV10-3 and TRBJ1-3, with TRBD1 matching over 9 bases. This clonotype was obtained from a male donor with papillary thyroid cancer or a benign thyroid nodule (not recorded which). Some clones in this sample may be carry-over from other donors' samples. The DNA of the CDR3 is TGTGCCATCAGTGAGTCCGGGACAGGGTCTGGAAACACCATATATTTT. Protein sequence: CAISESGTGSGNTIYF.